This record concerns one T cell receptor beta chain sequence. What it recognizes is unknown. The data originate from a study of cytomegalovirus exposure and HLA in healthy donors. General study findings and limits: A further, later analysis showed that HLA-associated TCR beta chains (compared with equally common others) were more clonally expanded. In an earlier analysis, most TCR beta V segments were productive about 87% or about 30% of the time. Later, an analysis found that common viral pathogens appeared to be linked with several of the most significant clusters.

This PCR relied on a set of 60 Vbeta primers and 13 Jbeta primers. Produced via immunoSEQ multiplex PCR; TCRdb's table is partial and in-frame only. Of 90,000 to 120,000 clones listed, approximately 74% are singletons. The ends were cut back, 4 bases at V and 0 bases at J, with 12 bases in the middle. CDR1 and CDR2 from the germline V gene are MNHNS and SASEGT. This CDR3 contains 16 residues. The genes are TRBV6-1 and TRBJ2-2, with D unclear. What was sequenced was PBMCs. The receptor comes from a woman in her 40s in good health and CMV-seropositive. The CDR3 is CASSGYRASNTGELFF. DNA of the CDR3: TGTGCCAGCAGTGGGTACAGAGCTTCGAACACCGGGGAGCTGTTTTTT.